The clone carrying this T cell receptor beta chain appeared once. Within the sample, other DNA sequences also encode this same CDR3. The sample originates from a study of blood T cell repertoires in COVID-19. Germline values: CDR1 KGHSH, CDR2 LQKENI. V lost 4 bases to trimming and J lost 5 bases, with 14 bases between them. CDR3 length equals 14 residues. Data came from immunoSEQ multiplex PCR; TCRdb stores just in-frame clones and leaves some out. The sample has 200,000 to 250,000 clones, around 85% seen once. V and J are TRBV18 and TRBJ2-5, with a possible D match to TRBD2 (6 bases). The TCR was taken from a young woman who had recovered from COVID-19. Sequencing was done on a sample of peripheral blood. The CDR3 DNA reads TGTGCCAGCTCACGCCAACGAGGGAGGGAGACCCAGTACTTC. It specifies CASSRQRGRETQYF.